One and the same sample provided the 2 T cell receptor beta chains below, sequenced in a study of CD8 T cells in ankylosing spondylitis. Each CDR3 protein gets one entry after TCRdb re-called the 5' RACE reads with MiXCR. Of about 840,000 distinct CDR3 sequences detected, approximately 10% appear once; the ten largest clones hold roughly 0.51%. Overall study findings and caveats: Made up of under 10 highly homologous variants, a TCR beta motif appeared characteristic of ankylosing spondylitis blood.

These receptors lack a known antigen. Material for sequencing was blood, either unsorted or a sorted T cell fraction (not recorded which). Receptor source: a male donor with ankylosing spondylitis.

The gene calls are TRBV7-9 and TRBJ2-7; weak D call: TRBD2 (5 bases). This CDR3 has 15 amino acids. Germline V lookup: CDR1 SEHNR, CDR2 FQNEAQ (reference sequence). V dropped 0 bases and J dropped 3 bases, with 12 bases sitting between them. In nucleotides, the CDR3 is TGTGCCAGCAGCTTAGCGCGTACTAGGGTCTACGAGCAGTACTTC. This encodes CASSLARTRVYEQYF.

Many counts were recorded for this clonotype. The chain uses TRBV20-1 and TRBJ2-5; maybe TRBD1 (6 bases). This CDR3 is built from 14 residues. Trimming shortened V by 6 bases and J by 0 bases, and 14 bases separated the two germline ends. Germline values: CDR1 DFQATT, CDR2 SNEGSKA (reference sequence). The CDR3 DNA reads as TGCAGTGCAACAGGGTCGAGGGACCAAGAGACCCAGTACTTC. Its translation is CSATGSRDQETQYF.